This TCR beta chain originates from a study of cytomegalovirus exposure and HLA in healthy donors. Study-level points and caveats: A later analysis linked a missense variant in DCLRE1C to the trimming of TCR beta V and J genes. Researchers reported in a later analysis that common viral pathogens appeared linked to several top clusters. It was about 150 TCR beta chains that were listed as cytomegalovirus-associated.

With regard to this clone: Its antigen is not known.

The PCR employed 60 Vbeta primers together with 13 Jbeta primers. Measured with immunoSEQ multiplex PCR; TCRdb has only the in-frame clones, and not every one. The sample data list 130,000 or so clones. Germline loops: CDR1 SGDLS, CDR2 YYNGEE. After removal of 5 bases from V and 7 bases from J, the junction contained 7 bases not matched to a gene. CDR3 length: 14 residues. The specimen was PBMCs. The origin of this receptor is a man between 18 and 35 years old in good health and CMV-seronegative. The V call is TRBV9, the J call TRBJ2-2; 8 bases fit TRBD1. CDR3 in amino acids: CASRRTGTGGELFF. The CDR3 nucleotides read TGTGCCAGCAGGAGGACAGGGACGGGCGGGGAGCTGTTTTTT.